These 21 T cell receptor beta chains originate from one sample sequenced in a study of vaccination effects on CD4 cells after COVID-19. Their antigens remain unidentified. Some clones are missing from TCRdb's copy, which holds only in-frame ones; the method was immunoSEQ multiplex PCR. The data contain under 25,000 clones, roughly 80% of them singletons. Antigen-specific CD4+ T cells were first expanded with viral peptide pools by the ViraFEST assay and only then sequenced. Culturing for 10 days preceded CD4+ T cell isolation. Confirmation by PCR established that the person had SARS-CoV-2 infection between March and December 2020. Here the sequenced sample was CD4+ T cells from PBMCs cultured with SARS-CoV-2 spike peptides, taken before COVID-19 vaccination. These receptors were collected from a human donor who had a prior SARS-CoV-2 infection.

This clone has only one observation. DNA of the CDR3: TGTGCCAGCAGCGTCCTATCGTGGGCGGAAAGTGAGCAGTTCTTC. Its protein is CASSVLSWAESEQFF. The J gene is TRBJ2-1, the V gene TRBV9; D unresolved. The CDR3 consists of 15 residues. Deletions cut 2 bases from V and 9 bases from J, with 18 bases between. CDR1 is SGDLS, CDR2 YYNGEE, per germline.

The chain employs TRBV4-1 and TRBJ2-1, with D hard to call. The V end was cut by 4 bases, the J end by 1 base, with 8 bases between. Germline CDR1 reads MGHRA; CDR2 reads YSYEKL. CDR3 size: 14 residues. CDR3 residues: CASSLTNSYNEQFF. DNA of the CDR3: TGCGCCAGCAGCCTAACTAATTCCTACAATGAGCAGTTCTTC.

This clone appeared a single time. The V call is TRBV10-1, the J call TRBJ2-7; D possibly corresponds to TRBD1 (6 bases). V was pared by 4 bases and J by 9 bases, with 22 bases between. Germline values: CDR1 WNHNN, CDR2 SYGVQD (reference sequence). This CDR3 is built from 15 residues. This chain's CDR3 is CASSVPGHLALGQYF. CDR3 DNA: TGCGCCAGCAGTGTACCGGGACACCTGGCGTTGGGGCAGTACTTC.

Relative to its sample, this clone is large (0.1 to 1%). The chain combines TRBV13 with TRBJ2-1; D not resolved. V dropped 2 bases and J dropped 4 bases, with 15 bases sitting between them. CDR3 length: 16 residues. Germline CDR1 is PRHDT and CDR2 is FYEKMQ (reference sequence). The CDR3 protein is CASSLYPGQIYNEQFF. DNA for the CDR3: TGTGCCAGCAGCTTATACCCAGGTCAGATTTACAATGAGCAGTTCTTC.

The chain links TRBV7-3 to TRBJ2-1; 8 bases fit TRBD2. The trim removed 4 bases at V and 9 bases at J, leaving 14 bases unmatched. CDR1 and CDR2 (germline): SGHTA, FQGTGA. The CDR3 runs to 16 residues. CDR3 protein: CASSSAGTRLRGEQFF. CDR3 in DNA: TGTGCCAGCAGCTCCGCGGGGACTAGGCTTCGTGGTGAGCAGTTCTTC.

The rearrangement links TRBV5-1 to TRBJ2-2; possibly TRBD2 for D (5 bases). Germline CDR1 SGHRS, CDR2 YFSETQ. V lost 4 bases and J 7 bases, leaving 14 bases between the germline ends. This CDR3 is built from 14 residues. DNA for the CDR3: TGCGCCAGCAGCCAACTCGGACGGGGCGGGGAGCTGTTTTTT. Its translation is CASSQLGRGGELFF. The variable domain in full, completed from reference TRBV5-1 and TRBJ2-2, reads KAGVTQTPRYLIKTRGQQVTLSCSPISGHRSVSWYQQTPGQGLQFLFEYFSETQRNKGNFPGRFSGRQFSNSRSEMNVSTLELGDSALYLCASSQLGRGGELFFGEGSRLTVL.

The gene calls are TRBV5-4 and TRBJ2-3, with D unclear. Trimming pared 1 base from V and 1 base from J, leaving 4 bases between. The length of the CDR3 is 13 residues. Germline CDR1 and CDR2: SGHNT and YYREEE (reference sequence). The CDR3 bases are TGTGCCAGCAGCTTGACAGGCACAGATACGCAGTATTTT. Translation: CASSLTGTDTQYF. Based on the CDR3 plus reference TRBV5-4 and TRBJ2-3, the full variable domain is ETGVTQSPTHLIKTRGQQVTLRCSSQSGHNTVSWYQQALGQGPQFIFQYYREEENGRGNFPPRFSGLQFPNYSSELNVNALELDDSALYLCASSLTGTDTQYFGPGTRLTVL.

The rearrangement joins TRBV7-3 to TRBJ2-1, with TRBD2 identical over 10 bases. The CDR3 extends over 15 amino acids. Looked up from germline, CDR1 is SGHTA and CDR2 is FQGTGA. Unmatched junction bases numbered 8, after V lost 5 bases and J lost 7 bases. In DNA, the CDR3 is TGTGCCAGCAGCCTTTCCGGGACTAGCGTTAATGAGCAGTTCTTC. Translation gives CASSLSGTSVNEQFF.

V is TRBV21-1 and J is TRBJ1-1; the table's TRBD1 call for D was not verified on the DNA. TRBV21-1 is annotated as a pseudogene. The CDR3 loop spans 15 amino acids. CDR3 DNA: TGTGCCAGCCAGGGGGAACTTGGAGGGTTCACTGAAGCTTTCTTT. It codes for CASQGELGGFTEAFF.

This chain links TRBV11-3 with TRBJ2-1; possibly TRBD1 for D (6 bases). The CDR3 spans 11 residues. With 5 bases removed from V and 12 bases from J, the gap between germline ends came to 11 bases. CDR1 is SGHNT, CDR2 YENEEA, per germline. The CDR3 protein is CASSQTTGQFF. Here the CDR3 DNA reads TGTGCCAGCAGCCAAACGACAGGGCAGTTCTTC.

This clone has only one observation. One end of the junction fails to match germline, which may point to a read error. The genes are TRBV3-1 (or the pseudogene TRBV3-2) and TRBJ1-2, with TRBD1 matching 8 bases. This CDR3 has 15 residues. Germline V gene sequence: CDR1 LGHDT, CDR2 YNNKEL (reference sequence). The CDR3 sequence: CASSQDSGGFYGYTF. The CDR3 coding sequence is TGTGCCAGCAGCCAAGATTCAGGGGGCTTTTATGGCTATACCTTC.

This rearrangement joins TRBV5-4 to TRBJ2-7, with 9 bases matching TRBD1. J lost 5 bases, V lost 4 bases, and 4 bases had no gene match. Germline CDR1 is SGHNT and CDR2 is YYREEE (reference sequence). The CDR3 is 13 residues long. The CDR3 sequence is CASSRDRVHEQYF. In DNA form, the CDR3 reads TGTGCCAGCAGCCGGGACAGGGTCCACGAGCAGTACTTC.

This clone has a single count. Here the CDR3 DNA reads TGTGCCAGCAGTGCGACTATGCGGCTTAACTATGGCTACACCTTC. Its protein product is CASSATMRLNYGYTF. The chain uses TRBV27 and TRBJ1-2; D call uncertain. Trimming left V 5 bases short and J 1 base short, with 14 bases between. The germline gives CDR1 MNHEY, CDR2 SMNVEV (reference sequence). The CDR3 has 15 amino acids.

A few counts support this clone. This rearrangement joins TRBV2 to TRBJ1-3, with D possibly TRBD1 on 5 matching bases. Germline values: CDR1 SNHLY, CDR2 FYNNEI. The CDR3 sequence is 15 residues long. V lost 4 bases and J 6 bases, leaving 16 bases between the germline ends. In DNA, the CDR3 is TGTGCCAGCAGTGTCATGGGGGAGCTAGCAAACACCATATATTTT. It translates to CASSVMGELANTIYF.

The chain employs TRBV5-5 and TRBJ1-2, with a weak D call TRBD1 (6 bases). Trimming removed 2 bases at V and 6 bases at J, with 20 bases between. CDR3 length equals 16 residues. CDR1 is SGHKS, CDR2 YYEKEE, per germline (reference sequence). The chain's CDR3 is CASSLIIPRGRDGYTF. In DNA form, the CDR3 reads TGTGCCAGCAGCTTAATAATTCCCAGGGGAAGAGATGGCTACACCTTC. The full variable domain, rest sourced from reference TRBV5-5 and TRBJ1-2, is DAGVTQSPTHLIKTRGQQVTLRCSPISGHKSVSWYQQVLGQGPQFIFQYYEKEERGRGNFPDRFSARQFPNYSSELNVNALLLGDSALYLCASSLIIPRGRDGYTFGSGTRLTVV.

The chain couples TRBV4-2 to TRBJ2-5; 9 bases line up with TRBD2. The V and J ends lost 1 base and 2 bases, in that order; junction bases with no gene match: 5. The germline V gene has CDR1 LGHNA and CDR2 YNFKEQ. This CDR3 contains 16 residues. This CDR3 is CASSQVLAGNQETQYF. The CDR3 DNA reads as TGTGCCAGCAGCCAAGTTCTAGCGGGGAATCAAGAGACCCAGTACTTC.

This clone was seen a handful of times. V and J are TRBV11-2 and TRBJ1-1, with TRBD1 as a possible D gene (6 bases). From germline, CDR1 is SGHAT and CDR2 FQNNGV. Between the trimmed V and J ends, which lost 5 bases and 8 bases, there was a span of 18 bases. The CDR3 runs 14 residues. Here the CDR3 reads CASSVNRDFSEAFF. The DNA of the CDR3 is TGTGCCAGCAGCGTCAACAGGGATTTCTCCGAAGCTTTCTTT.

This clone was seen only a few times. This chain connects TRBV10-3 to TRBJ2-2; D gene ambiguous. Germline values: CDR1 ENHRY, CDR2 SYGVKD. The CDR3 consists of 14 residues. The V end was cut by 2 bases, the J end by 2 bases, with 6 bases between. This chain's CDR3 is CAISETYNTGELFF. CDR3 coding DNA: TGTGCCATCAGTGAGACTTACAACACCGGGGAGCTGTTTTTT.

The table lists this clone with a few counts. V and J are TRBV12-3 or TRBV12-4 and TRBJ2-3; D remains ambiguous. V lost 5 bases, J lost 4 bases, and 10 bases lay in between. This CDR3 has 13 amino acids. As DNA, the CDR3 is TGTGCCAGCAGTCCCTCGGGCGCAGATACGCAGTATTTT. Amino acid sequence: CASSPSGADTQYF.

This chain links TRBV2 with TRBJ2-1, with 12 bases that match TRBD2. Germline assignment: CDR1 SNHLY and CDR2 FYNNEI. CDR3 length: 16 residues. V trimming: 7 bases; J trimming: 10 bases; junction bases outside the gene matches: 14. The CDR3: CASITSGGTTSAEQFF. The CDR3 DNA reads TGTGCCAGCATCACTAGCGGGGGGACCACGTCGGCCGAGCAGTTCTTC.

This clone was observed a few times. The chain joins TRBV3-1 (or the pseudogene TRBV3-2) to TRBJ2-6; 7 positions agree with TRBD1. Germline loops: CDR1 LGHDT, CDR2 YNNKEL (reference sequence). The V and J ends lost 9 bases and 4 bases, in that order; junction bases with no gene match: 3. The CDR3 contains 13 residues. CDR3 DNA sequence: TGTGCCAGTAACAGGGGAGGGGCCAACGTCCTGACTTTC. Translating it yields CASNRGGANVLTF.